These T cell receptor beta chains were read from a single sample in a study of OX40 agonist ivuxolimab in advanced cancers. Clones were read by immunoSEQ multiplex PCR, and TCRdb kept only the in-frame ones, dropping some. The table has more than 70,000 clones, about 91% seen once. The material was CD4+ or CD8+ T cells sorted from blood, obtained in a trial of the OX40 agonist ivuxolimab. Receptors originate from an adult with an advanced solid tumor such as melanoma, head and neck, liver or kidney cancer. Both conserved end residues are part of each CDR3. The order of the fields is clone size, V gene, D gene, J gene, CDR3 protein, CDR3 DNA. A D gene is named only where the DNA matches it firmly. Clone size is shown for a subset of rows, as once, few, many or a class of expanded clone.

NA,TRBV21-1,NA,TRBJ1-2,CASSKKGGQSKRDGYTF,TGTGCCAGCAGCAAAAAAGGGGGACAGTCCAAGAGGGATGGCTACACCTTC
NA,TRBV7-9,NA,TRBJ1-1,CASSLDQVAVAEAFF,TGTGCCAGCAGCTTAGATCAGGTTGCAGTTGCTGAAGCTTTCTTT
once,TRBV5-6,NA,TRBJ2-1,CASSYDRSPYNEQFF,TGTGCCAGCAGCTACGACAGGTCCCCCTACAATGAGCAGTTCTTC
NA,TRBV4-2,NA,TRBJ1-1,CASSQDLGSGNEAFF,TGTGCCAGCAGCCAAGATTTGGGGAGCGGAAATGAAGCTTTCTTT
NA,TRBV13,NA,TRBJ1-1,CASSLGQAYTEAFF,TGTGCCAGCAGCTTAGGACAGGCCTACACTGAAGCTTTCTTT
NA,TRBV13,NA,TRBJ2-3,CASSFGPGEAQYF,TGTGCCAGCAGCTTTGGACCCGGGGAGGCGCAGTATTTT
NA,TRBV6-4,NA,TRBJ1-2,CASSVGTGGGYGYTF,TGTGCCAGCAGCGTCGGGACCGGCGGGGGTTATGGCTACACCTTC
NA,TRBV27,NA,TRBJ1-1,CASSFTKNTEAFF,TGTGCCAGCAGCTTCACTAAGAACACTGAAGCTTTCTTT
NA,TRBV28,TRBD2,TRBJ2-3,CASSFVQTSKGTQYF,TGTGCCAGCAGTTTTGTTCAGACTAGCAAGGGTACGCAGTATTTT
NA,TRBV28,NA,TRBJ1-5,CASSLRLGEIQPQHF,TGTGCCAGCAGTTTAAGACTTGGGGAGATTCAGCCCCAGCATTTT
NA,TRBV29-1,NA,TRBJ2-2,CSVGSSNTGELFF,TGCAGCGTTGGAAGCTCGAACACCGGGGAGCTGTTTTTT
NA,TRBV5-1,NA,TRBJ2-7,CASTYRGGPDEQYF,TGCGCCAGCACCTATAGGGGGGGGCCGGACGAGCAGTACTTC
NA,TRBV7-2,NA,TRBJ1-1,CASYPGSGNTEAFF,TGTGCCAGCTATCCAGGGTCCGGGAACACTGAAGCTTTCTTT
NA,TRBV5-4,TRBD2,TRBJ2-1,CASSLGGRAWDEQFF,TGTGCCAGCAGCTTGGGCGGGAGGGCCTGGGATGAGCAGTTCTTC
once,TRBV5-5,NA,TRBJ1-1,CASSLHGGQGTEAFF,TGTGCCAGCAGCTTGCACGGGGGGCAAGGAACTGAAGCTTTCTTT
NA,TRBV29-1,NA,TRBJ2-3,CSVEAGRGGPDTQYF,TGCAGCGTTGAGGCGGGGAGGGGGGGCCCAGATACGCAGTATTTT
NA,TRBV27,NA,TRBJ1-2,CASSTTGWYGYTF,TGTGCCAGCAGTACCACAGGGTGGTATGGCTACACCTTC
NA,TRBV11-2,TRBD1,TRBJ1-4,CASSKDRGYEKLFF,TGTGCCAGCAGCAAGGACAGGGGTTACGAAAAACTGTTTTTT
NA,TRBV7-2,NA,TRBJ2-5,CASSLRTIQETQYF,TGTGCCAGCAGCCTACGGACAATCCAAGAGACCCAGTACTTC
once,TRBV19,NA,TRBJ1-2,CASSIDRANGYTF,TGTGCCAGTAGTATAGACAGGGCGAATGGCTACACCTTC
NA,TRBV6-1,NA,TRBJ2-7,CASSGASGLYYEQYF,TGTGCCAGCAGTGGAGCCTCGGGACTCTACTACGAGCAGTACTTC
NA,TRBV11-2,NA,TRBJ1-5,CASSLDSGGANQPQHF,TGTGCCAGCAGCTTAGATTCTGGGGGGGCAAATCAGCCCCAGCATTTT
NA,TRBV4-2,NA,TRBJ1-1,CASSRPQGYTEAFF,TGTGCCAGCAGCCGCCCACAGGGATACACTGAAGCTTTCTTT
NA,TRBV2,TRBD1,TRBJ2-7,CASSYDRGTYEQYF,TGTGCCAGCAGTTACGACAGGGGAACCTACGAGCAGTACTTC
NA,TRBV28,NA,TRBJ1-2,CASSWPGPVVSYGYTF,TGTGCCAGCAGTTGGCCTGGGCCTGTTGTCTCCTATGGCTACACCTTC
NA,TRBV13,NA,TRBJ1-5,CASSLGAPGSIGNQPQHF,TGTGCCAGCAGCTTAGGTGCCCCGGGGAGTATAGGCAATCAGCCCCAGCATTTT
once,TRBV2,NA,TRBJ2-5,CASSTVETQYF,TGTGCCAGCAGTACGGTGGAGACCCAGTACTTC
NA,TRBV5-1,NA,TRBJ2-6,CASSLGASGANVLTF,TGCGCCAGCAGCTTGGGAGCCTCTGGGGCCAACGTCCTGACTTTC
NA,TRBV30,NA,TRBJ1-4,CAWRPRGAGPNEKLFF,TGTGCCTGGAGACCACGGGGGGCAGGGCCTAATGAAAAACTGTTTTTT
NA,TRBV19,TRBD1,TRBJ2-7,CATTDRDSYEQYF,TGTGCCACCACCGACAGGGACTCCTACGAGCAGTACTTC
NA,TRBV7-2,NA,TRBJ2-5,CASSLARTAETQYF,TGTGCCAGCAGCTTAGCGAGAACCGCGGAGACCCAGTACTTC
NA,TRBV5-6,NA,TRBJ2-7,CASSLAVGEDEQYF,TGTGCCAGCAGCTTGGCCGTTGGAGAGGACGAGCAGTACTTC
NA,TRBV6-5,NA,TRBJ1-6,CASSPPGWPSPLHF,TGTGCCAGCAGCCCCCCAGGGTGGCCTTCACCCCTCCACTTT
once,TRBV29-1,NA,TRBJ2-2,CSVDGYTGELFF,TGCAGCGTTGATGGCTACACCGGGGAGCTGTTTTTT
NA,TRBV4-1,NA,TRBJ1-1,CASSRRRENTEAFF,TGCGCCAGCAGCCGGCGCAGGGAGAACACTGAAGCTTTCTTT
NA,TRBV11-2,TRBD2,TRBJ2-3,CASSLIRFSGGLDTQYF,TGTGCCAGCAGCTTAATAAGGTTTAGCGGGGGCCTAGATACGCAGTATTTT
NA,TRBV9,NA,TRBJ2-4,CASSVVGAQNIQYF,TGTGCCAGCAGCGTAGTTGGGGCGCAAAACATTCAGTACTTC
NA,TRBV5-1,NA,TRBJ2-3,CASSSGDTQYF,TGCGCCAGCAGCTCAGGGGATACGCAGTATTTT
NA,TRBV19,NA,TRBJ1-2,CASSAGIYGYTF,TGTGCCAGTAGTGCAGGGATCTATGGCTACACCTTC
few,TRBV27,NA,TRBJ2-3,CASSQRVGDTQYF,TGTGCCAGCAGCCAACGGGTAGGAGATACGCAGTATTTT
NA,TRBV11-3,TRBD1,TRBJ2-5,CASSLGQGPGETQYF,TGTGCCAGCAGCTTAGGACAGGGTCCGGGAGAGACCCAGTACTTC
NA,TRBV5-1,NA,TRBJ2-7,CASSLGQASSYEQYF,TGCGCCAGCAGCTTAGGTCAGGCTTCCTCCTACGAGCAGTACTTC
NA,TRBV2,NA,TRBJ1-5,CASSQTVNQPQHF,TGTGCCAGCAGTCAGACAGTCAATCAGCCCCAGCATTTT
NA,TRBV6-6,NA,TRBJ2-7,CASSQTRSSYEQYF,TGTGCCAGCAGTCAGACTAGGAGCTCCTACGAGCAGTACTTC
NA,TRBV7-2,TRBD1,TRBJ1-2,CASSLGGTGGAHGYTF,TGTGCCAGCAGCTTAGGTGGGACAGGGGGCGCCCATGGCTACACCTTC
NA,TRBV5-1,NA,TRBJ2-7,CASSLGDPGSYEQYF,TGCGCCAGCAGCTTAGGGGACCCAGGCAGCTACGAGCAGTACTTC
NA,TRBV5-5,NA,TRBJ2-5,CASSLYSQETQYF,TGTGCCAGCAGCTTGTACAGTCAAGAGACCCAGTACTTC
NA,TRBV19,NA,TRBJ2-2,CASSISGGGAPAGELFF,TGTGCCAGTAGTATAAGTGGAGGGGGAGCGCCGGCCGGGGAGCTGTTTTTT
once,TRBV4-1,TRBD1,TRBJ2-2,CASSPEDRDTGELFF,TGCGCCAGCAGCCCTGAGGACAGGGACACCGGGGAGCTGTTTTTT
NA,TRBV5-6,TRBD1,TRBJ1-1,CASTKDRGNTEAFF,TGTGCCAGCACCAAGGACAGGGGGAACACTGAAGCTTTCTTT
NA,TRBV5-1,NA,TRBJ2-2,CASSLQGQAGELFF,TGCGCCAGCAGCTTGCAGGGGCAGGCCGGGGAGCTGTTTTTT
once,TRBV15,TRBD1,TRBJ2-6,CATRTGSGANVLTF,TGTGCCACCAGGACAGGGAGTGGGGCCAACGTCCTGACTTTC
NA,TRBV28,TRBD1,TRBJ2-1,CASSLRDRAYNEQFF,TGTGCCAGCAGTTTAAGGGACAGGGCCTACAATGAGCAGTTCTTC
NA,TRBV5-1,TRBD2,TRBJ2-1,CASSLGGTSYNEQFF,TGCGCCAGCAGCTTGGGTGGGACTAGTTACAATGAGCAGTTCTTC
NA,TRBV5-1,NA,TRBJ1-2,CASSLGGNGYTF,TGCGCCAGCAGCTTGGGCGGGAATGGCTACACCTTC